This section outlines one T cell receptor (beta chain) sequence together with its context. Its binding antigen is unknown. Base quality data are lacking; no much larger clone is found one base away. Explained via the paper, the time point label denotes: baseline before first vaccination. Vaccinee samples came from UK trials COV001 and COV002, including a single-blind randomized controlled phase 2/3 trial of AZD1222 (ChAdOx1 nCoV-19) in healthy adults. For TCRbeta chain sequencing, PBMC samples were collected from trial participants at day 0 and at day 28 after the second dose. The record originates from a study of T cell responses to AZD1222 COVID-19 vaccine (dated by TCRdb to about 2021). Regarding the study in general: AZD1222 recipients with second doses at about 4 weeks or about 12 weeks were pooled, because spike-specific TCR depth and breadth did not differ between schedules. A total of 233 trial participants underwent TCR sequencing, of whom about 200 had received two doses of AZD1222 and about 26 had received two doses of the MenACWY control vaccine. Trial participants were enrolled into age subgroups of 18-55, 56-69 and 70-plus years, which contained about 150, 28 and 57 TCR-sequenced participants, respectively. Beyond this particular receptor, the publication reports: Reportedly, close to half of the unique spike-specific TCRs recognized epitopes lying outside the regions that are mutated in the B.1.351 and B.1.1.7 variants. The whole spike protein was spanned by vaccine-associated CD4 TCRs, and dominant responses were seen in regions 160-218 and 743-854. Only a handful of AZD1222 recipients were SARS-CoV-2 seropositive at baseline, limiting conclusions about previously exposed vaccinees. A significant rise in spike-specific TCR breadth and depth was observed after two AZD1222 doses relative to day 0 and relative to MenACWY recipients. Most participants were white British and females outnumbered males, and the authors suggested that clonal diversity may have been underestimated. In the small 56-69-year group, the increase in depth fell short of significance, most likely because of low power. Because no samples from the day 14 peak response were available, repertoires could be characterized only after the peak T cell response.

The CDR3 regions of human TCRbeta chains were analyzed by immunosequencing. The source study handled its data this way. Repertoire TCRs were matched against a reference library of SARS-CoV-2-specific TCRs generated with the MIRA antigen-specificity platform. Breadth meant the fraction of unique TCRs that were SARS-CoV-2-associated, whereas depth meant the fraction of total T cells that were SARS-CoV-2-associated. Using the MIRA data, each spike-specific TCR was assigned both to the spike region to which the TCR was reactive and to a CD4 or CD8 class. Log10-transformed breadth and depth values were compared by one-way ANOVA with Sidak's multiple comparisons tests. Held by TCRdb, this immuneACCESS table contains in-frame sequences only and omits some clones. Under half of the omission traces to an unresolved V gene where checked; the cause of the rest is unknown. From that table come the V and J calls and clone size; the DNA was used to work out D and trimming. Counted in this sample were 95,000 to 150,000 clones; approximately 90% of them appeared once. Approximately 3.1% of the sample belongs to the ten largest clones.

The junction shows trimming of 4 bases on V and 0 bases on J, plus 14 bases between the germline ends. CDR1 and CDR2 are drawn from the germline V gene: SGDLS, YYNGEE. The cysteine opens and the phenylalanine closes a CDR3 of 16 amino acids. The retained sequence is limited to the CDR3, 48 bases, with the frame set at the first base. The sequence was obtained from an adult in good health. This chain is built from TRBV9 and TRBJ2-1; confidence is insufficient to name the D gene. The specimen was peripheral blood, collected on day 0 of AZD1222 vaccination. The CDR3 protein: CASSPFKGSSYNEQFF. Read as DNA, the sequence is TGTGCCAGCAGCCCATTCAAGGGAAGCTCCTACAATGAGCAGTTCTTC.